This T cell receptor (beta chain) was sequenced in a study of OX40 agonist ivuxolimab in advanced cancers. Study results and caveats: By week 6 at 0.1 to 3.0 mg/kg, blood CD4+ and CD8+ T cells had expanded clonally.

Generated by immunoSEQ multiplex PCR, the TCRdb table keeps only in-frame clones and is missing some. The repertoire holds just under 65,000 clones, with approximately 90% as singletons. As for this clone: Antigen unknown.

Trimming took 1 base from V and 1 from J, leaving 6 bases between them. CDR1 is SNHLY, CDR2 FYNNEI, per germline. CDR3 length: 14 amino acids. Here the sequenced sample was CD4+ or CD8+ T cells sorted from blood, taken in a trial of the OX40 agonist ivuxolimab. The chain is built from TRBV2 and TRBJ2-3; D is undetermined. The clonotype originates from an adult with an advanced solid tumor such as melanoma, head and neck, liver or kidney cancer. The CDR3 sequence is CASSEGYGTDTQYF. As DNA, the CDR3 is TGTGCCAGCAGTGAAGGCTACGGCACAGATACGCAGTATTTT.